This T cell receptor beta chain emerged from a study of human versus mouse CDR3 diversity and MHC coevolution. For the study at large: Reported immunoSEQ sensitivity was one in 200,000 T cells, with reduced amplification bias. Study results and caveats: Mice had fewer CDR3 deletions and insertions than humans on average.

Naive CD4 T cells, CD45RO-negative and CD62L-positive, were flow-sorted from PBMCs. TCRdb's table, derived via immunoSEQ multiplex PCR, lists solely in-frame clones and lacks some. The sample includes 75,000 to 90,000 clones, 90% to 95% of them seen just once. About this clone: Its antigen is not identified.

Germline CDR1 reads SGHTA; CDR2 reads FQGTGA. The CDR3 is 22 amino acids. Between the trimmed V and J ends, which lost 5 bases and 4 bases, there was a span of 36 bases. The chain recombines TRBV7-3 with TRBJ2-1, with TRBD2 as a possible D gene (6 bases). This TCR was sampled from a person aged 25 to 69 in good health. Sequencing input: naive CD4+ T cells from blood. Stated subset: CD45RO-negative CD62L-positive naive CD4 T cells. CDR3 DNA sequence: TGTGCCAGCAGCCCAAATCGCGGGGCAGGCATGAGGGACCGAGATGGTTACAATGAGCAGTTCTTC. Protein product: CASSPNRGAGMRDRDGYNEQFF.